One and the same sample provided the 12 T cell receptor beta chains below, sequenced in a study of Ad26.COV2.S vaccination and SARS-CoV-2 variants. This table comes from immunoSEQ multiplex PCR, and its TCRdb copy is limited to in-frame clones, with some not included. The sample records about 400,000 clones, over 75% being singletons. As to treatment: around 19 received Ad26.COV2.S at low or high dose, single or two shots; about 5 received placebo; per-sample allocation not given. All samples were drawn on day 63, counting from the first vaccine or placebo injection. The specimen was peripheral blood, collected in a trial of Ad26.COV2.S vaccine versus placebo. These receptor sequences come from a person aged 18-60 years who received the Ad26.COV2.S COVID-19 vaccine or a placebo.

The genes are TRBV7-2 and TRBJ2-7; TRBD2 agrees at 11 bases. V trimming: 5 bases; J trimming: 3 bases; junction bases outside the gene matches: 6. The CDR3 consists of 15 residues. Germline loops: CDR1 SGHTA, CDR2 FQGNSA. CDR3 region: CASSDTSGGYYEQYF. DNA of the CDR3: TGTGCCAGCAGCGATACTAGCGGGGGTTACTACGAGCAGTACTTC. The variable domain in full, completed from reference TRBV7-2 and TRBJ2-7, reads GAGVSQSPSNKVTEKGKDVELRCDPISGHTALYWYRQSLGQGLEFLIYFQGNSAPDKSGLPSDRFSAERTGGSVSTLTIQRTQQEDSAVYLCASSDTSGGYYEQYFGPGTRLTVT.

The genes are TRBV30 and TRBJ1-5; tentatively, D is TRBD1 (6 bases). V lost 4 bases, J lost 6 bases, and 10 bases lay in between. This CDR3 has 12 residues. Per germline, CDR1 GTSNPN and CDR2 SVGIG (reference sequence). This CDR3 is CAWNTGFQPQHF. For the CDR3, the DNA is TGTGCCTGGAACACAGGGTTTCAGCCCCAGCATTTT.

The CDR3 loop reads CASNQGGYPETQYF. Here the CDR3 DNA reads TGTGCCAGCAACCAGGGAGGTTATCCGGAGACCCAGTACTTC. The genes are TRBV5-4 and TRBJ2-5, with TRBD2 as a possible D gene (6 bases). Trimming left V 6 bases short and J 5 bases short, with 17 bases between. The length of the CDR3 is 14 residues. Germline lookup yields CDR1 SGHNT and CDR2 YYREEE (reference sequence).

The chain couples TRBV11-2 to TRBJ2-5, with D perhaps matching TRBD1 or TRBD2 (5 bases each). This CDR3 has 15 amino acids. In germline, CDR1 is SGHAT, CDR2 FQNNGV. Trimming shortened V by 5 bases and J by 2 bases, and 15 bases separated the two germline ends. The CDR3 loop reads CASSPPGSGQETQYF. In nucleotides, the CDR3 is TGTGCCAGCAGCCCCCCGGGGTCAGGGCAAGAGACCCAGTACTTC.

The chain recombines TRBV2 with TRBJ2-1; 11 nucleotides line up with TRBD1. Germline lookup yields CDR1 SNHLY and CDR2 FYNNEI. The CDR3 runs to 18 residues. Losses at the gene ends were 6 bases for V and 0 bases for J; bases not matched to a gene: 10. The CDR3 is CASRGTGGAFRSYNEQFF. DNA of the CDR3: TGTGCCAGCAGAGGGACAGGGGGAGCCTTTCGCTCCTACAATGAGCAGTTCTTC.

J is TRBJ2-7 and V is TRBV19, with D possibly being TRBD1 or TRBD2 (6 bases each). Germline V lookup: CDR1 LNHDA, CDR2 SQIVND (reference sequence). V lost 4 bases and J lost 2, with 15 bases in between. There are 15 residues in the CDR3. Here the CDR3 reads CASSTILEGAYEQYF. CDR3 DNA sequence: TGTGCCAGTAGTACCATATTGGAGGGGGCCTACGAGCAGTACTTC.

The chain employs TRBV7-2 and TRBJ2-5, with D unclear. With 0 bases removed from V and 5 bases from J, the gap between germline ends came to 16 bases. From germline, CDR1 is SGHTA and CDR2 FQGNSA. The CDR3 length is 16 residues. In nucleotides, the CDR3 is TGTGCCAGCAGCTTAGCTTTTCAATTCCGACGGGAGACCCAGTACTTC. It yields the protein CASSLAFQFRRETQYF.

The chain employs TRBV5-4 and TRBJ1-2, with a weak D call TRBD1 (6 bases). This CDR3 is 15 amino acids long. V shed 4 bases and J shed 4 bases, with 17 bases lying between them. Germline V gives CDR1 SGHNT, CDR2 YYREEE (reference sequence). CDR3 region: CASSPRRTAIYGYTF. The CDR3, as DNA: TGTGCCAGCAGCCCCCGCAGGACAGCTATCTATGGCTACACCTTC. The whole variable domain, remainder taken from reference TRBV5-4 and TRBJ1-2, is ETGVTQSPTHLIKTRGQQVTLRCSSQSGHNTVSWYQQALGQGPQFIFQYYREEENGRGNFPPRFSGLQFPNYSSELNVNALELDDSALYLCASSPRRTAIYGYTFGSGTRLTVV.

V and J are TRBV6-5 and TRBJ2-3; 9 bases fit TRBD1. Germline CDR1 is MNHEY and CDR2 is SVGAGI. CDR3 size: 16 residues. J gave up 3 bases and V 4 bases, and 8 bases lay outside the gene matches. This chain's CDR3 is CASSLGAGQGTDTQYF. CDR3 DNA sequence: TGTGCCAGCAGTTTGGGCGCGGGACAGGGAACAGATACGCAGTATTTT.

The rearrangement uses TRBV6-5 and TRBJ1-4; D perhaps matches TRBD1 (5 bases). The germline CDR1 and CDR2 sequences are MNHEY and SVGAGI. The CDR3 runs to 15 residues. V lost 3 bases and J lost 9, with 17 bases in between. CDR3 in amino acids: CASSYDSRAGQKLFF. CDR3 DNA: TGTGCCAGCAGTTATGACAGTAGGGCTGGGCAAAAACTGTTTTTT.

V is TRBV28 and J is TRBJ2-6; 9 bases agree with TRBD1. Germline V gene sequence: CDR1 MDHEN, CDR2 SYDVKM. This CDR3 has 18 amino acids. V shed 3 bases, J shed 4 bases, and the junction held 10 bases outside the gene matches. The CDR3, as DNA: TGTGCCAGCAGTTTCCCTTCGGGACAGGGTTCGGGGGCCAACGTCCTGACTTTC. Translated, it gives CASSFPSGQGSGANVLTF.

This clone was counted once. This rearrangement joins TRBV9 to TRBJ1-1; D is unresolved. Trimming removed 3 bases at V and 1 base at J, with 10 bases between. The CDR3 covers 14 residues. From germline, CDR1 is SGDLS and CDR2 YYNGEE. CDR3 region: CASSGINENTEAFF. The CDR3 DNA follows: TGTGCCAGCAGCGGGATAAATGAGAACACTGAAGCTTTCTTT.